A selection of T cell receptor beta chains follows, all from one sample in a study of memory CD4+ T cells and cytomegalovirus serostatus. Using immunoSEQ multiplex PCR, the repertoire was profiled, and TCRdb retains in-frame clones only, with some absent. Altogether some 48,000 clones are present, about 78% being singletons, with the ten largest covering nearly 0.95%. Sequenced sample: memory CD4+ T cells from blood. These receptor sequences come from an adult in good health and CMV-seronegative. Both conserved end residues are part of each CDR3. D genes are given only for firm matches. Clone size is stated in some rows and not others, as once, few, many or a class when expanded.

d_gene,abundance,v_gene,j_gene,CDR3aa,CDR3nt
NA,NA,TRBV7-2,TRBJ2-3,CASSLSLIRLADTQYF,TGTGCCAGCAGCTTGTCTTTAATAAGGTTAGCAGATACGCAGTATTTT
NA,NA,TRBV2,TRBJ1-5,CASSERVRQPQHF,TGTGCCAGCAGTGAACGAGTTCGTCAGCCCCAGCATTTT
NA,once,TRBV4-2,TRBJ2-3,CASSQDLSVFGWSGTDTQYF,TGTGCCAGCAGCCAAGATTTAAGTGTGTTTGGGTGGTCGGGCACAGATACGCAGTATTTT
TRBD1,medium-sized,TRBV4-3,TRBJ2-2,CASSQGPGGTGELFF,TGCGCCAGCAGCCAAGGGCCAGGGGGTACCGGGGAGCTGTTTTTT
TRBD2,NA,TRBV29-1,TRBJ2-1,CIGVSGGRSEQFF,TGCATTGGGGTCAGCGGGGGGAGGTCTGAGCAGTTCTTC
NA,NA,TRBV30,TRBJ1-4,CAWSLLRGEKLFF,TGTGCCTGGAGTCTACTTAGAGGGGAAAAACTGTTTTTT
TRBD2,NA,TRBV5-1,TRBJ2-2,CASSLGLAGDLANTGELFF,TGCGCCAGCAGCTTGGGTCTAGCGGGGGACCTCGCGAACACCGGGGAGCTGTTTTTT
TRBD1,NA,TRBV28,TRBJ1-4,CASRPGQGAREKLFF,TGTGCCAGCAGACCCGGACAGGGGGCTAGAGAAAAACTGTTTTTT
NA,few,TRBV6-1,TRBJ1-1,CASSPTTNTEAFF,TGTGCCAGCAGTCCTACTACGAACACTGAAGCTTTCTTT
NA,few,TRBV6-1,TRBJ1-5,CASSELGGQPQHF,TGTGCCAGCAGTGAATTGGGGGGTCAGCCCCAGCATTTT